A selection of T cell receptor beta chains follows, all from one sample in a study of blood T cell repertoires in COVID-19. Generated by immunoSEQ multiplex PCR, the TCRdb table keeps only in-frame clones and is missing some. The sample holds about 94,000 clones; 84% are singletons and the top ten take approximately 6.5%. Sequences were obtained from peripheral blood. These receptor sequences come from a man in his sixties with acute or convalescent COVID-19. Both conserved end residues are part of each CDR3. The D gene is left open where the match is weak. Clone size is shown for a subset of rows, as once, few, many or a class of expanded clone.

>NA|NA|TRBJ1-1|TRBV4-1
CASSYREDRNTEAFF
TGCGCCAGCAGCTATCGGGAGGATAGGAACACTGAAGCTTTCTTT
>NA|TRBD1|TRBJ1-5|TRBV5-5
CASSWGTGGGQPQHF
TGTGCCAGCAGCTGGGGAACAGGGGGTGGTCAGCCCCAGCATTTT
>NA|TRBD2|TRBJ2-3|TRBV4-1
CASSQNPSGGPDTQYF
TGCGCCAGCAGCCAGAACCCTAGCGGGGGACCAGATACGCAGTATTTT
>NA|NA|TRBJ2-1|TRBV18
CASSPPTASSYNEQFF
TGTGCCAGCTCACCACCGACTGCCAGCTCCTACAATGAGCAGTTCTTC
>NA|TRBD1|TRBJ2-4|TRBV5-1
CASSWGTDVAKNIQYF
TGCGCCAGCAGCTGGGGGACAGATGTAGCCAAAAACATTCAGTACTTC
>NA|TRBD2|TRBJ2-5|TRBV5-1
CASSFPQVAGAQETQYF
TGCGCCAGCAGCTTCCCTCAGGTAGCGGGGGCCCAAGAGACCCAGTACTTC
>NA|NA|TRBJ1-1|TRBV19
CASSSTGMGTEAFF
TGTGCCAGTAGTTCCACAGGGATGGGCACTGAAGCTTTCTTT
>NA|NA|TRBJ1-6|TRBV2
CASSEARVNSPLHF
TGTGCCAGCAGTGAAGCCCGGGTTAATTCACCCCTCCACTTT
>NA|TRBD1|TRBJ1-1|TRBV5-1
CASSLGDRGMNTEAFF
TGCGCCAGCAGCTTGGGGGACAGGGGGATGAACACTGAAGCTTTCTTT
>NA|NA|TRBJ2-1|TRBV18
CASSNAIYNEQFF
TGTGCCAGCTCAAACGCTATATACAATGAGCAGTTCTTC
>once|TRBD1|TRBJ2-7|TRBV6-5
CASRFRDRGYEQYF
TGTGCCAGCAGATTCCGGGACAGGGGATACGAGCAGTACTTC
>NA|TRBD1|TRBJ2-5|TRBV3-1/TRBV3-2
CASSLMGQGQETQYF
TGTGCCAGCAGCCTAATGGGACAGGGGCAAGAGACCCAGTACTTC
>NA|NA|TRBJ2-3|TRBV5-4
CASSLQGTDTQYF
TGTGCCAGCAGCTTGCAGGGAACAGATACGCAGTATTTT
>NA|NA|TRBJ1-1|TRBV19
CASSSNRPTEAFF
TGTGCCAGTAGTTCGAACAGGCCAACTGAAGCTTTCTTT
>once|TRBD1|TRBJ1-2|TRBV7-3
CASSSSGTGKLTNYGYTF
TGTGCCAGCAGCTCCTCCGGGACAGGGAAATTAACTAACTATGGCTACACCTTC
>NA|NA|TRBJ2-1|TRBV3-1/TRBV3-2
CASSQNFYNEQFF
TGTGCCAGCAGCCAAAACTTCTACAATGAGCAGTTCTTC
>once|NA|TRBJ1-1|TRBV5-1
CASSLARGVNTEAFF
TGCGCCAGCAGCTTGGCTCGGGGGGTGAACACTGAAGCTTTCTTT
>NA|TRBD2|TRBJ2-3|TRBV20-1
CSASASSGGRTDTQYF
TGCAGTGCTAGTGCCTCTAGCGGGGGACGCACAGATACGCAGTATTTT
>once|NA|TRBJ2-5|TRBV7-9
CASGQVQETQYF
TGTGCCAGCGGCCAAGTCCAGGAGACCCAGTACTTC
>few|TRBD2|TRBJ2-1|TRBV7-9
CASSFGGGGRREQFF
TGTGCCAGCAGCTTTGGAGGCGGGGGGCGGAGGGAGCAGTTCTTC
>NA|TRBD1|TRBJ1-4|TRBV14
CASSPRAGGEKLFF
TGTGCCAGCAGCCCTCGAGCAGGGGGTGAAAAACTGTTTTTT
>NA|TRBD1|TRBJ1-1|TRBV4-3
CASSPLTGGEDTEAFF
TGCGCCAGCAGCCCTCTGACAGGGGGTGAGGACACTGAAGCTTTCTTT
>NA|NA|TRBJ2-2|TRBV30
CAWSRFGELFF
TGTGCCTGGAGTCGGTTCGGGGAGCTGTTTTTT
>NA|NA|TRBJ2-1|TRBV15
CATSRESPGHSYNEQFF
TGTGCCACCAGCAGAGAGTCTCCGGGACACTCCTACAATGAGCAGTTCTTC
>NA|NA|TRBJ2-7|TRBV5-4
CASSLWQNSYEQYF
TGTGCCAGCAGCTTGTGGCAGAACTCCTACGAGCAGTACTTC
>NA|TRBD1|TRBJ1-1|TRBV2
CASTRDRVGTEAFF
TGTGCCAGCACCCGGGACAGGGTAGGTACTGAAGCTTTCTTT
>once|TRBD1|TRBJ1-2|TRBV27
CASSLGSGGGYGYTF
TGTGCCAGCAGTTTAGGTTCAGGGGGCGGATATGGCTACACCTTC
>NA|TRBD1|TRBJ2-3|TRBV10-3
CAISEGQGTTDTQYF
TGTGCCATCAGTGAGGGACAGGGGACGACAGATACGCAGTATTTT
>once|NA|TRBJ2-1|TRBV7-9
CASSSRGHNEQFF
TGTGCCAGCAGCTCCCGGGGTCACAATGAGCAGTTCTTC
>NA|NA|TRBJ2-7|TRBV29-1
CSVRLLGIGNSFEQYF
TGCAGCGTCCGATTGTTAGGGATCGGGAATTCGTTCGAGCAGTACTTC
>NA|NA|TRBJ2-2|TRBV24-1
CATGTDSPNTGELFF
TGTGCCACCGGCACTGACAGCCCGAACACCGGGGAGCTGTTTTTT
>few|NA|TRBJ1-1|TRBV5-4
CASSRTEGTEAFF
TGTGCCAGCAGCCGGACCGAGGGCACTGAAGCTTTCTTT
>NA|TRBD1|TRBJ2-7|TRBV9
CASSNRDRGHYEQYF
TGTGCCAGCAGCAACCGGGACAGGGGTCACTACGAGCAGTACTTC
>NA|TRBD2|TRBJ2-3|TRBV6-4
CASSPLAGGLDTQYF
TGTGCCAGCAGCCCACTAGCGGGGGGGCTGGATACGCAGTATTTT
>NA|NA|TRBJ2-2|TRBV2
CASSESENTGELFF
TGTGCCAGCAGTGAGTCAGAAAACACCGGGGAGCTGTTTTTT
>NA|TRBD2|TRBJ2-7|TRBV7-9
CASSPYIHRRAGGEYEQYF
TGTGCCAGCAGCCCATATATCCACCGAAGAGCGGGGGGGGAGTACGAGCAGTACTTC
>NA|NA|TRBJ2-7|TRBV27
CASSGQSGAHEQYF
TGTGCCAGCAGTGGACAGTCGGGCGCGCACGAGCAGTACTTC
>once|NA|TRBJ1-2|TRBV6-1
CASSEATGGGGYTF
TGTGCCAGCAGTGAAGCGACAGGCGGTGGAGGCTACACCTTC
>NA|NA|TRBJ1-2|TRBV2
CASSARGEGLYGYTF
TGTGCCAGCAGTGCGAGGGGAGAGGGACTCTATGGCTACACCTTC
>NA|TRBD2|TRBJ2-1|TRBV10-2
CASSPWSGAGNEQFF
TGCGCCAGCAGTCCTTGGAGCGGGGCGGGGAATGAGCAGTTCTTC
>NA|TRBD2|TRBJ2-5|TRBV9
CASSGGGHQETQYF
TGTGCCAGCAGCGGCGGGGGGCATCAAGAGACCCAGTACTTC
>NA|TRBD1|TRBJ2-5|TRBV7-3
CASSTDRASETQYF
TGTGCCAGCAGCACCGACAGGGCTAGTGAGACCCAGTACTTC
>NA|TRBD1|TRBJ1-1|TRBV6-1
CASSEWTGKNTEAFF
TGTGCCAGCAGTGAGTGGACAGGGAAGAACACTGAAGCTTTCTTT
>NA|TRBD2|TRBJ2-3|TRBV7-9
CASSFSGGSTDTQYF
TGTGCCAGCAGCTTTAGCGGGGGTAGCACAGATACGCAGTATTTT
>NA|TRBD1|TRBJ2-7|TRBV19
CASSPGGTGGYEQYF
TGTGCCAGTAGCCCCGGGGGGACAGGGGGCTACGAGCAGTACTTC
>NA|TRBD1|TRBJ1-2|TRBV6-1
CASSDTGLGQSYGYTF
TGTGCCAGCAGTGACACGGGGTTGGGACAGTCCTATGGCTACACCTTC